Listed below are T cell receptor beta chains from one sample, sequenced in a study of cytomegalovirus exposure and HLA in healthy donors. Here immunoSEQ multiplex PCR was the method, and the copy in TCRdb shows in-frame clones only, minus some. The listing contains about 210,000 clones. The specimen was PBMCs. The receptors were gathered from a woman aged 30 to 39 in good health and CMV-seropositive. CDR3s include the opening cysteine and the closing phenylalanine or tryptophan. D genes are given only for firm matches.

TRBV27,-,TRBJ2-1,TGTGCCAGCAGTTTACACCGGGACTCCCCACCGAATGAGCAGTTCTTC,CASSLHRDSPPNEQFF
TRBV20-1,-,TRBJ2-5,TGCAGTGCTAGTCTCGGAGAGACCCAGTACTTC,CSASLGETQYF
TRBV5-4,TRBD1,TRBJ1-1,TGTGCCAGCAGCCTAATGACAGGGGGAGAGACTGAAGCTTTCTTT,CASSLMTGGETEAFF
TRBV19,TRBD1,TRBJ1-2,TGTGCCAGTACTGACAGGGGCGACTATGGCTACACCTTC,CASTDRGDYGYTF
TRBV7-2,TRBD1,TRBJ1-2,TGTGCCAGCAGCTTGGGGACAGCTAACTATGGCTACACCTTC,CASSLGTANYGYTF
TRBV29-1,TRBD1,TRBJ2-1,TGCAGCGCTCTACTTGGGACAGGGGGCCCGAGGATTTTTTACAATGAGCAGTTCTTC,CSALLGTGGPRIFYNEQFF
TRBV5-5,-,TRBJ1-2,TGTGCCAGCAGCCTCGACTGGGGCAAGGTCTTC,CASSLDWGKVF
TRBV2,-,TRBJ1-1,TGTGCCAGCAGTGGGCAGGGGGAAGCTTTCTTT,CASSGQGEAFF
TRBV6-6,-,TRBJ2-7,TGTGCCAGCAGTAAGACAGGTGGGCACGAGCAGTACTTC,CASSKTGGHEQYF
TRBV6-1,-,TRBJ2-7,TGTGCCAGCAGTGAAAGGGGATGGGGACACTATTCCTCCTACGAGCAGTACTTC,CASSERGWGHYSSYEQYF
TRBV5-1,-,TRBJ2-5,TGCGCCAGCAGCCGAGGGGGAGAGACCCAGTACTTC,CASSRGGETQYF
TRBV15,TRBD1,TRBJ1-1,TGTGCCACCAGCAGAGATTGGGACAGGGACACTGAAGCTTTCTTT,CATSRDWDRDTEAFF
TRBV5-1,TRBD2,TRBJ2-3,TGCGCCAGCAGCTTGGCAATAGCGGGAACGGATACGCAGTATTTT,CASSLAIAGTDTQYF
TRBV2,-,TRBJ1-1,TGTGCCAGCAGTGAAGGGCTGTTGAACACTGAAGCTTTCTTT,CASSEGLLNTEAFF
TRBV2,-,TRBJ2-3,TGTGCCAGTAGGAGGGGAGATACGCAGTATTTT,CASRRGDTQYF
TRBV2,-,TRBJ1-1,TGTGCCAGCAGTGAGGAGGACACTGAAGCTTTCTTT,CASSEEDTEAFF
TRBV11-2,-,TRBJ2-1,TGTGCCAGCAGCTTCAACCAGGGGCCCTACAATGAGCAGTTCTTC,CASSFNQGPYNEQFF
TRBV29-1,TRBD1,TRBJ1-1,TGCAGCGTTCAACGACAGGGGAACACTGAAGCTTTCTTT,CSVQRQGNTEAFF
TRBV15,TRBD1,TRBJ1-2,TGTGCCACCAGCCCCCTTAAGACAGGGACCTATGGCTACACCTTC,CATSPLKTGTYGYTF
TRBV27,-,TRBJ2-7,TGTGCCAGCTCCACCCCGCGGGTTCCCTACGAGCAGTACTTC,CASSTPRVPYEQYF
TRBV9,TRBD1,TRBJ2-1,TGTGCCAGCAGCGTTGGACAGGGGTACAATGAGCAGTTCTTC,CASSVGQGYNEQFF
TRBV5-1,-,TRBJ1-2,TGCGCCAGCAGTGAGGAATCGGGGAGAAAGGCCTATGGCTACACCTTC,CASSEESGRKAYGYTF
TRBV6-1,-,TRBJ2-7,TGTGCCAGCAGCGAGTTTAACAGCCACGAGCAGTACTTC,CASSEFNSHEQYF
TRBV6-6,-,TRBJ2-2,TGTGCCAGCGCCGGGGGATTTTGGGTGGAGCTGTTTTTT,CASAGGFWVELFF
TRBV27,TRBD2,TRBJ2-7,TGTGCCAGCAGTCCCGGGATTGGGACTACCTTCTACGAGCAGTACTTC,CASSPGIGTTFYEQYF